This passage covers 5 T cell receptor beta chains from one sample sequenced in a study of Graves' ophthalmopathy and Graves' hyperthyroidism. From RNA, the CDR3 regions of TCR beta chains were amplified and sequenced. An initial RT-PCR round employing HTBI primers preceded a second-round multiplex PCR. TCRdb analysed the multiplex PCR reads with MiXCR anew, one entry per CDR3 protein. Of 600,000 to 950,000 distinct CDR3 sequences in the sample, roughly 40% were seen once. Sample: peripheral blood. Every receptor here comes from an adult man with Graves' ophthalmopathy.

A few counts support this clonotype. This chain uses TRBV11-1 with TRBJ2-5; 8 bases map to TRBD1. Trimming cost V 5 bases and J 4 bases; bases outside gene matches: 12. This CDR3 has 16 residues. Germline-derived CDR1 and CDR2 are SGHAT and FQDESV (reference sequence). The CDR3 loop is CASSGRTLTGGETQYF. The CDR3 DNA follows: TGTGCCAGCAGCGGCCGGACATTAACAGGGGGAGAGACCCAGTACTTC.

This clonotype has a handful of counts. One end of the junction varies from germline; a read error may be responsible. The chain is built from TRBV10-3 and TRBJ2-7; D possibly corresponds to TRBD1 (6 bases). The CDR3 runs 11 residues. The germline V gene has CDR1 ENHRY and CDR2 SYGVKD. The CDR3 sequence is CASSYREEQYF. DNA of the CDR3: TGTGCCAGCAGTTACAGGGAGGAGCAGTACTTC.

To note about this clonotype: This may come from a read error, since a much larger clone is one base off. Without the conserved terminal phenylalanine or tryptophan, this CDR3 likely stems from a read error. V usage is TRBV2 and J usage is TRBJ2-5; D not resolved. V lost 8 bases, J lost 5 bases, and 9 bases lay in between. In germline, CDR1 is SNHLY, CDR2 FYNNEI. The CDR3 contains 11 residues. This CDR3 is CASAKGETQYL. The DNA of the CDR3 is TGTGCCAGCGCGAAAGGGGAGACCCAGTACCTC.

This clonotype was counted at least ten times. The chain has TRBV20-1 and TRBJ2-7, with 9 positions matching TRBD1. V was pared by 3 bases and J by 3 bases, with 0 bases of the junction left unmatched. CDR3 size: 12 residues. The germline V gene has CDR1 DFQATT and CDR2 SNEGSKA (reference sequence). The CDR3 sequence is CSARGQGYEQYF. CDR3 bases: TGCAGTGCTAGGGGACAGGGCTACGAGCAGTACTTC.

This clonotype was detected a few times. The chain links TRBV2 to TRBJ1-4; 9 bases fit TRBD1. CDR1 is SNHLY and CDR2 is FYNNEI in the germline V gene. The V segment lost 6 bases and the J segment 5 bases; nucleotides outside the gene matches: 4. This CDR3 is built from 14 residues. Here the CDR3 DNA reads TGTGCCAGCAGACCGGGACAGGGAAATGAAAAACTGTTTTTT. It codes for CASRPGQGNEKLFF.